This TCR beta chain was recovered during a study of blood T cell repertoires in COVID-19. Overall study context: In each case, the material was cDNA or gDNA derived from T cells, B-cell-depleted T cells, or PBMCs.

V gave up 6 bases and J gave up 9 bases; unmatched junction bases: 8. The CDR3 spans 15 residues. Per germline, CDR1 SGDLS and CDR2 YYNGEE. Measured with immunoSEQ multiplex PCR; TCRdb has only the in-frame clones, and not every one. Here the sample spans about 120,000 clones, 82% being singletons. This clone was found once. The source material was peripheral blood. The V and J genes are TRBV9 and TRBJ1-6; 11 nucleotides agree with TRBD1. The sequence was obtained from a man between 65 and 85 years old with acute or convalescent COVID-19. The CDR3 region has the DNA TGTGCCAGCACCCTGACCGGGACAGGGGGTTCACCCCTCCACTTT. Its protein product is CASTLTGTGGSPLHF.